The T cell receptor (beta chain) under discussion was sequenced for a study of regulatory T cells in long-lasting Graves disease. The time point here: newly diagnosed GD, antithyroid drugs for less than 3 months. The TCR library was prepared using RNA isolated from PBMCs. This clonotype was detected only a few times. Antigen unknown. It may be a read error: a sequence one base away is much more abundant. TCR beta libraries were built with iRepertoire HTBI primers and Arm-PCR of CDR3 regions. Each CDR3 protein gets one entry after TCRdb re-called the multiplex PCR reads with MiXCR. The sample shows around 500,000 distinct CDR3 sequences, 15% to 20% of them seen only once. Study results and caveats: With approximately 2,800 shared public clonotypes, persistent patients exceeded new patients, who shared more than 750.

This same sample was also part of a study on T cells in Graves' hyperthyroidism and ophthalmopathy. That publication notes: When the TCR CDR3 underwent first-round RT-PCR, the HTBI primer set was used.

This sequence was found in a woman aged 35-60 years with Graves disease. The sample was peripheral blood mononuclear cells (PBMCs), taken at new diagnosis, from a patient treated with antithyroid drugs.

The CDR3 nucleotides read TGTGCCAGCAGTTTAAGGGGCAGGACTAGCGGGGGCCGCTCCTACGAGCAGTACTTC. Protein: CASSLRGRTSGGRSYEQYF. J is TRBJ2-7 and V is TRBV12-3 or TRBV12-4, with 13 bases aligning to TRBD2. CDR3 size: 19 residues. V shed 2 bases and J 0 bases; nucleotides not matched to a gene: 10.